A selection of T cell receptor beta chains follows, all from one sample in a study of T-cell reconstitution after alpha-beta-depleted transplantation in children. MiXCR was run by TCRdb on the PCR reads, yielding one entry per CDR3 protein. Of about 830,000 distinct CDR3 sequences in the sample, about 15% were seen once. The sequencing used PBMCs, mostly from graft donor cells, collected 360 days after TCRalphabeta/CD19-depleted stem cell transplant. All receptors derive from a male patient younger than 18 who had a stem cell transplant for acute lymphoblastic leukemia, so the T cells may come from the graft donor. Each CDR3 is given with its conserved first and last residue. A D gene is named only where the DNA matches it firmly. The listing skips clone size in some rows; elsewhere it reads once, few, many or a size class.

d_call,v_call,j_call,clone_size,cdr3_nt,cdr3_aa
-,TRBV9,TRBJ2-1,-,TGTGCCAGCAGCGGTTGGAATGACAATGAGCAGTTCTTC,CASSGWNDNEQFF
-,TRBV10-3,TRBJ2-6,few,TGTGCCATCAGTCTAGACGGGTCCCACTCTGGGGCCAACGTCCTGACTTTC,CAISLDGSHSGANVLTF
TRBD2,TRBV9,TRBJ2-7,-,TGTGCCAGCAGCGTAGTTAGGACTAGCGGCACCTACGAGCAGTACTTC,CASSVVRTSGTYEQYF
TRBD1,TRBV5-4,TRBJ2-7,-,TGTGCCAGCAGCCGGGACAGTGACTCCTACGAGCAGTACTTC,CASSRDSDSYEQYF
TRBD2,TRBV10-3,TRBJ2-7,many,TGTGCCATCAGTGCGGTGGCTAGCGGGAGTTACGAGCAGTACTTC,CAISAVASGSYEQYF
TRBD1,TRBV4-2,TRBJ1-1,-,TGTGCCAGCAGCCGAGGGGGCAGGGGTAATGAAGCTTTCTTT,CASSRGGRGNEAFF
TRBD1,TRBV5-4,TRBJ1-2,few,TGTGCCAGTACGGGACAGTCCGCTTATGGCTACACCTTC,CASTGQSAYGYTF
-,TRBV7-6,TRBJ2-5,-,TGTGCCAGCAGCTTGCAAAAGCCATTTCAAGAGACCCAGTACTTC,CASSLQKPFQETQYF
TRBD2,TRBV24-1,TRBJ2-1,few,TGTGCCACCAGGAGCGGCGGGAGGGCCTACAATGAGCAGTTCTTC,CATRSGGRAYNEQFF
TRBD1,TRBV4-2,TRBJ1-4,few,TGTGCCAGCAGCCTAACAAGGACAGGGGGCGGTGAAAAACTGTTTTTT,CASSLTRTGGGEKLFF
-,TRBV27,TRBJ2-4,once,TGTGCCAGCAGTTGGAGCGGGTTAGCCAAAAACATTCAGTACTTC,CASSWSGLAKNIQYF
-,TRBV7-7,TRBJ2-7,-,TGTGCCAGCAGCCACATACAGGGAGGCGAGCAGTACTTC,CASSHIQGGEQYF
-,TRBV2,TRBJ2-3,once,TGTGCCAGCAGTGATCAGAGCGACTGGAGTAGCACAGATACGCAGTATTTT,CASSDQSDWSSTDTQYF
-,TRBV6-1,TRBJ2-7,-,TGTGCCAGCACTATTACTTACGAGCAGTACTTC,CASTITYEQYF
TRBD2,TRBV4-1,TRBJ2-7,few,TGCGCCAGCAGCCAATCTTTGGGAGGGGCTACCTACGAGCAGTACTTC,CASSQSLGGATYEQYF
TRBD2,TRBV5-1,TRBJ2-1,-,TGCGCCAGCAGCTTGGGGACTAGCGTTTACAATGAGCAGTTCTTC,CASSLGTSVYNEQFF
TRBD1,TRBV10-3,TRBJ2-2,few,TGTGCCATCTGGGACAGGGGGGCGAACACCGGGGAGCTGTTTTTT,CAIWDRGANTGELFF
TRBD2,TRBV5-1,TRBJ2-1,many,TGCGCCAGCAGCCTACTAGCGGGAGGCATATACAATGAGCAGTTCTTC,CASSLLAGGIYNEQFF
-,TRBV5-6,TRBJ1-3,-,TGTGCCAGCAGCTTTGGGACGAGCTCTGGAAACACCATATATTTT,CASSFGTSSGNTIYF
-,TRBV5-1,TRBJ1-3,-,TGCGCCAGCAGCTTGGCAGGGTTATCCGGAAACACCATATATTTT,CASSLAGLSGNTIYF
TRBD1,TRBV7-3,TRBJ2-6,few,TGTGCCAGCAGCTTAAGGTCCGGGACAGGGGGCGCTGGGGCCAACGTCCTGACTTTC,CASSLRSGTGGAGANVLTF
TRBD2,TRBV7-6,TRBJ2-7,-,TGTGCCAGCAGCTTAGAACCGGGAGGTAGCGGCGAGCAGTACTTC,CASSLEPGGSGEQYF
TRBD1,TRBV11-1,TRBJ2-7,-,TGTGCCAGCAACATACGAGGGACAGGGGACTACGAGCAGTACTTC,CASNIRGTGDYEQYF
TRBD2,TRBV4-1,TRBJ2-1,-,TGCGCCAGCACCCATAGCGGGCGATACAATGAGCAGTTCTTC,CASTHSGRYNEQFF
TRBD1,TRBV18,TRBJ2-7,-,TGTGCCAGCTCGCTTGGACAGGGGTACGAGCGGAAGCAGTACTTC,CASSLGQGYERKQYF
TRBD1,TRBV7-3,TRBJ1-1,few,TGTGCCAGCAGCGTCACAGGGGGCTACACTGAAGCTTTCTTT,CASSVTGGYTEAFF
TRBD2,TRBV7-3,TRBJ2-7,few,TGTGCCAGCAGCTTAAGATTCCCGGGGACTAGCGGGGACACCTACGAGCAGTACTTC,CASSLRFPGTSGDTYEQYF
-,TRBV12-3/TRBV12-4,TRBJ2-7,few,TGTGCCAGCAGTTTGGGGGGACTGGCATGGCCCTACGAGCAGTACTTC,CASSLGGLAWPYEQYF
-,TRBV9,TRBJ2-1,many,TGTGCCAGCAGCGTTGAGGGTGGGGGTAACAATGAGCAGTTCTTC,CASSVEGGGNNEQFF
TRBD2,TRBV7-9,TRBJ2-1,-,TGTGCCAGCCGCCAGAGCGGGAGGGACAATGAGCAGTTCTTC,CASRQSGRDNEQFF
-,TRBV5-1,TRBJ2-7,-,TGCGCCAGCAGCCAAGTAGCGTCCCCCTACGAGCAGTACTTC,CASSQVASPYEQYF
-,TRBV11-1,TRBJ1-1,-,TGTGCCAGCAGCTTCAGGGTTGGTGTCACTGAAGCTTTCTTT,CASSFRVGVTEAFF
-,TRBV20-1,TRBJ2-1,-,TGCAGTGCTAGAGAAATAGGGTATTGGGGGAATGAGCAGTTCTTC,CSAREIGYWGNEQFF
-,TRBV29-1,TRBJ2-1,many,TGCAGCGTTGGGCGGGGACCCAATGAGCAGTTCTTC,CSVGRGPNEQFF
-,TRBV29-1,TRBJ2-2,few,TGCAGCGTTCACGGGACGAACACCGGGGAGCTGTTTTTT,CSVHGTNTGELFF
-,TRBV4-1,TRBJ1-5,-,TGCGCCAGCAGCCAAAGGGGAGTCGGCAATCAGCCCCAGCATTTT,CASSQRGVGNQPQHF
-,TRBV7-2,TRBJ2-6,few,TGTGCCAGCATAACAGGATATGCTGGGGCCAACGTCCTGACTTTC,CASITGYAGANVLTF
-,TRBV7-2,TRBJ2-1,few,TGTGCCAGCAGAGCTATTGGAGGGGCCCATGAGCAGTTCTTC,CASRAIGGAHEQFF
-,TRBV13,TRBJ2-1,few,TGTGCCAGCAGCTTGCAGACAGTGTGGAATGAGCAGTTCTTC,CASSLQTVWNEQFF
TRBD2,TRBV4-2,TRBJ2-3,-,TGTGCCAGCAGCCCCGGGACTAGCGGGAACCCAGATACGCAGTATTTT,CASSPGTSGNPDTQYF
TRBD1,TRBV9,TRBJ2-2,-,TGTGCCAGCAGCGTACCCCAGGGGGCCGCCGGGGAGCTGTTTTTT,CASSVPQGAAGELFF
-,TRBV12-3/TRBV12-4,TRBJ2-7,few,TGTGCCAGCACTATGTCCCTTGGTCAGGGTACCTACGAGCAGTACTTC,CASTMSLGQGTYEQYF
-,TRBV29-1,TRBJ2-5,few,TGCAGCGTTGAGGGCGGACAAGAGACCCAGTACTTC,CSVEGGQETQYF
TRBD2,TRBV12-3/TRBV12-4,TRBJ2-7,few,TGTGCCAGCAGCCCGAGGCGGGAGCGCTCCTACGAGCAGTACTTC,CASSPRRERSYEQYF
-,TRBV5-1,TRBJ2-3,many,TGCGCCAGCAGCTTGGCCGGGATCACGCAGTATTTT,CASSLAGITQYF
TRBD1,TRBV12-3/TRBV12-4,TRBJ1-5,-,TGTGCCAGCAGTCAACACAAAGGGGGCCGTGGTCAGCCCCAGCATTTT,CASSQHKGGRGQPQHF
-,TRBV29-1,TRBJ1-1,few,TGCAGCGCTACGGGGGATACTGAAGCTTTCTTT,CSATGDTEAFF
TRBD2,TRBV20-1,TRBJ2-7,few,TGCAGTGCAGGGAGGGCAAGGCACTCGACCTACGAGCAGTACTTC,CSAGRARHSTYEQYF
TRBD1,TRBV18,TRBJ2-5,few,TGTGCCAGCTCACCTCTGACAGGGTCTCAGGAGACCCAGTACTTC,CASSPLTGSQETQYF